This entry lists 16 T cell receptor beta chains sequenced from one sample in a study of blood T cell repertoires in COVID-19. The method was immunoSEQ multiplex PCR; TCRdb's version includes in-frame clones alone and lacks a portion of them. The sample includes roughly 230,000 clones, around 80% of them seen just once. What was sequenced was peripheral blood. The receptors here all came from a man aged 35-49 years with active or convalescent COVID-19.

This sequence joins TRBV2 and TRBJ2-6, with 8 bases that match TRBD1. The CDR3 has 17 residues. The V segment lost 1 base and the J segment 3 bases; nucleotides outside the gene matches: 5. CDR1 and CDR2 from the germline V gene are SNHLY and FYNNEI. The CDR3 region has the DNA TGTGCCAGCAGTGAAGAGGCAGGGGGCTTTGGGGCCAACGTCCTGACTTTC. It encodes CASSEEAGGFGANVLTF.

Only a few counts were recorded for this clone. The chain has TRBV11-2 and TRBJ2-7; D unclear. CDR1 SGHAT and CDR2 FQNNGV come from the germline V gene. The length of the CDR3 is 10 residues. V was trimmed by 8 bases and J by 2 bases, leaving 4 bases between them. As DNA, the CDR3 is TGTGCCAGCGGGCCCTACGAGCAGTACTTC. It encodes CASGPYEQYF.

This chain uses TRBV7-3 with TRBJ1-2; D unresolved. Germline CDR1 SGHTA, CDR2 FQGTGA. This CDR3 spans 13 amino acids. V was clipped by 0 bases and J by 3 bases, with 5 bases between them. CDR3 coding DNA: TGTGCCAGCAGCTTAACCCCTGACTATGGCTACACCTTC. This sequence encodes CASSLTPDYGYTF.

The chain links TRBV30 to TRBJ1-1; maybe TRBD1 (5 bases). The germline CDR1 and CDR2 sequences are GTSNPN and SVGIG (reference sequence). CDR3 length equals 13 residues. The V end was cut by 3 bases, the J end by 10 bases, with 18 bases between. The CDR3 sequence: CAWRQLVGTGAFF. Written as DNA, the CDR3 is TGTGCCTGGAGGCAGTTGGTGGGTACAGGAGCTTTCTTT.

The rearrangement joins TRBV10-3 to TRBJ1-1, with 8 bases aligning to TRBD1. CDR1 and CDR2 (germline): ENHRY, SYGVKD. This CDR3 is 16 amino acids long. Trimming cost V 6 bases and J 2 bases; bases outside gene matches: 11. The CDR3 DNA sequence: TGTGCCATCAGGAACGGACAGGGAGTCGGAAACACTGAAGCTTTCTTT. It codes for CAIRNGQGVGNTEAFF.

V is TRBV13 and J is TRBJ2-1; TRBD1 matches 11 bases. Trimming took 2 bases from V and 0 from J; bases not matched to a gene: 3. Germline V gene data show CDR1 as PRHDT and CDR2 as FYEKMQ (reference sequence). CDR3 length: 17 residues. Here the CDR3 DNA reads TGTGCCAGCAGCTTAATCGGACAGGGGGCCTCCTACAATGAGCAGTTCTTC. It is translated as CASSLIGQGASYNEQFF.

The rearrangement joins TRBV4-2 to TRBJ2-5; the match to TRBD2 covers 13 bases. Trimming took 0 bases from V and 5 from J; bases not matched to a gene: 6. The germline V gene has CDR1 LGHNA and CDR2 YNFKEQ. The CDR3 sequence is 17 residues long. The CDR3 is CASSQDPRTSGSETQYF. CDR3 bases: TGTGCCAGCAGCCAAGATCCTCGGACTAGCGGGAGTGAGACCCAGTACTTC.

To note about this clone: At one boundary the junction diverges from the germline segment, which might be a read error. This chain joins TRBV30 and TRBJ2-5; TRBD1 matches at 7 bases. CDR1 GTSNPN and CDR2 SVGIG come from the germline V gene (reference sequence). The CDR3 has 13 residues. The CDR3 loop is CAWADRPQATQYF. The DNA of the CDR3 is TGTGCCTGGGCGGACAGGCCGCAAGCGACCCAGTACTTC.

The rearrangement joins TRBV13 to TRBJ2-7; D is possibly TRBD1 (5 bases). Germline CDR1 is PRHDT and CDR2 is FYEKMQ (reference sequence). V lost 3 bases and J lost 2, with 11 bases in between. CDR3 length: 14 residues. As DNA, the CDR3 is TGTGCCAGCAGCTTCCTGGGGCAAGCCTACGAGCAGTACTTC. This encodes CASSFLGQAYEQYF.

The rearrangement uses TRBV9 and TRBJ1-3, with 8 bases identical to TRBD1. V dropped 8 bases and J dropped 11; count of bases not matched to a gene: 12. The CDR3 extends over 13 amino acids. Germline V gives CDR1 SGDLS, CDR2 YYNGEE. As DNA, the CDR3 is TGTGCCAGTGGGGGACAGGTGATAGGGTCCATATATTTT. As protein: CASGGQVIGSIYF. Complete variable domain (other parts from reference TRBV9 and TRBJ1-3): DSGVTQTPKHLITATGQRVTLRCSPRSGDLSVYWYQQSLDQGLQFLIQYYNGEERAKGNILERFSAQQFPDLHSELNLSSLELGDSALYFCASGGQVIGSIYFGEGSWLTVV.

This clone was seen only a few times. The V gene is TRBV5-1, the J gene TRBJ2-1; TRBD2 aligns across 7 bases. V dropped 0 bases and J dropped 7; count of bases not matched to a gene: 1. This CDR3 comprises 13 residues. The germline CDR1 and CDR2 sequences are SGHRS and YFSETQ. This CDR3 is CASSLDGGNEQFF. Written as DNA, the CDR3 is TGCGCCAGCAGCTTGGACGGGGGGAATGAGCAGTTCTTC.

The chain couples TRBV19 to TRBJ2-7, with TRBD2 matching 12 bases. Germline CDR1 is LNHDA and CDR2 is SQIVND (reference sequence). V lost 1 base to trimming and J lost 5 bases; unmatched junction nucleotides: 9. The CDR3 extends over 17 amino acids. CDR3 residues: CASSIARLAGASHEQYF. The CDR3 DNA reads TGTGCCAGTAGTATAGCCCGACTAGCGGGAGCGTCCCACGAGCAGTACTTC.

In regard to this clone: An end of the junction does not agree with germline; a read error may underlie this. The chain has TRBV2 and TRBJ2-7; D gene ambiguous. The CDR3 has 13 residues. Germline values: CDR1 SNHLY, CDR2 FYNNEI. The CDR3 loop is CASSSTRDSPSNF. The CDR3 DNA follows: TGTGCCAGCAGTTCTACGAGAGACTCCCCCAGTAACTTC.

The chain joins TRBV18 to TRBJ1-4; 10 positions match TRBD1. Trimming removed 3 bases from V and 2 bases from J; junction bases left unmatched: 3. The V gene's germline CDR1 is KGHSH and CDR2 LQKENI. The CDR3 spans 16 residues. The CDR3 region is CASSPTGGHTNEKLFF. The CDR3, as DNA: TGTGCCAGCTCACCGACAGGGGGCCATACTAATGAAAAACTGTTTTTT.

Regarding this clone: No DNA is shown, since the ends of the CDR3 on it are uncertain; the CDR3 is the one TCRdb lists. The chain links TRBV24-1 to TRBJ2-1; the table's TRBD1 call for D was not verified on the DNA. CDR1 KGHDR and CDR2 SFDVKD come from the germline V gene. The CDR3 adds up to 13 amino acids, both ends counted. This chain's CDR3 is CATSVPAYNEQFF.

V is TRBV5-1 and J is TRBJ2-5; tentative D call: TRBD1 (6 bases). In germline, CDR1 is SGHRS, CDR2 YFSETQ. The ends were cut back, 5 bases at V and 1 base at J, with 15 bases in the middle. This CDR3 comprises 15 residues. The CDR3 spells CASREAVGAQETQYF. CDR3 bases: TGCGCCAGCAGAGAGGCCGTGGGGGCCCAAGAGACCCAGTACTTC. Supplemented by reference TRBV5-1 and TRBJ2-5, the full variable domain reads KAGVTQTPRYLIKTRGQQVTLSCSPISGHRSVSWYQQTPGQGLQFLFEYFSETQRNKGNFPGRFSGRQFSNSRSEMNVSTLELGDSALYLCASREAVGAQETQYFGPGTRLLVL.